Shown below are 17 T cell receptor beta chains from a single sample sequenced in a study of cytomegalovirus exposure and HLA in healthy donors. Amplification used 60 Vbeta primers and 13 Jbeta primers. This table comes from immunoSEQ multiplex PCR, and its TCRdb copy is limited to in-frame clones, with some not included. Among 90,000 to 140,000 clones, 80% to 85% were seen once, and the ten largest hold approximately 6.9%. The sample comprised PBMCs. All receptors derive from a man aged 30 to 45 in good health and CMV-seropositive.

V gene TRBV4-1 combines with J gene TRBJ1-6; D is ambiguous. The CDR3 has 17 residues. Trimming left V 4 bases short and J 0 bases short, with 13 bases between. The germline gives CDR1 MGHRA, CDR2 YSYEKL. The CDR3 loop reads CASSPSGLLSYNSPLHF. Written as DNA, the CDR3 is TGCGCCAGCAGCCCCTCGGGGTTGCTCTCCTATAATTCACCCCTCCACTTT.

V and J are TRBV21-1 and TRBJ2-7; TRBD2, the table's D call, was not compared with the DNA. TRBV21-1 is flagged as a pseudogene. The CDR3 has 16 residues. CDR3 sequence (DNA): TGTGCCAGCAGCATTGGGAAACGGGGGGAATCCTACGAGCAGTACTTC. Its translation: CASSIGKRGESYEQYF.

V and J are TRBV5-4 and TRBJ2-3, with 7 bases aligning to TRBD2. From germline, CDR1 is SGHNT and CDR2 YYREEE (reference sequence). V lost 2 bases, J lost 0 bases, and 6 bases stayed unmatched. This CDR3 region has 16 residues. The CDR3 DNA reads TGTGCCAGCAGCTTCCCCGGGGGGTCTAGCACAGATACGCAGTATTTT. Protein sequence: CASSFPGGSSTDTQYF.

This chain uses TRBV27 with TRBJ1-1; D uncertain. CDR1 and CDR2 (germline): MNHEY, SMNVEV (reference sequence). The ends were cut back, 5 bases at V and 4 bases at J, with 11 bases in the middle. CDR3 length: 13 residues. The CDR3 bases are TGTGCCAGCAGTCAACAGATAACCACTGAAGCTTTCTTT. Protein: CASSQQITTEAFF.

The chain carries TRBV5-1 and TRBJ1-3; D unresolved. CDR3 size: 16 residues. Germline V lookup: CDR1 SGHRS, CDR2 YFSETQ. Trimming removed 0 bases at V and 0 bases at J, with 10 bases between. The CDR3 sequence is CASSLDRRSSGNTIYF. DNA of the CDR3: TGCGCCAGCAGCTTGGACCGGAGAAGCTCTGGAAACACCATATATTTT.

The chain recombines TRBV6-1 with TRBJ1-2; D gene unclear. This CDR3 region has 15 residues. The germline V gene has CDR1 MNHNS and CDR2 SASEGT. Trimming removed 0 bases at V and 1 base at J, with 9 bases between. CDR3 in amino acids: CASSEAVSVNYGYTF. CDR3 DNA sequence: TGTGCCAGCAGTGAAGCCGTATCGGTTAACTATGGCTACACCTTC.

The gene calls are TRBV4-1 and TRBJ2-2, with TRBD2 identical over 11 bases. The CDR3 has 16 amino acids. Germline V CDR1 and CDR2: MGHRA, YSYEKL. V trimming: 4 bases; J trimming: 5 bases; junction bases outside the gene matches: 6. The CDR3 loop is CASSPPLAGETGELFF. The DNA for the CDR3 is TGCGCCAGCAGCCCCCCACTAGCGGGGGAGACCGGGGAGCTGTTTTTT.

The CDR3 sequence is CSVAGGVVTDTQYF. The CDR3 DNA reads TGCAGCGTTGCAGGCGGGGTTGTTACAGATACGCAGTATTTT. The chain has TRBV29-1 and TRBJ2-3; possible D gene TRBD2, 6 bases. The V and J ends lost 4 bases and 3 bases respectively, with 14 bases between them. Germline values: CDR1 SQVTM, CDR2 ANQGSEA. This CDR3 has 14 residues.

V and J are TRBV6-1 and TRBJ1-5; 10 bases are shared with TRBD1. Germline loops: CDR1 MNHNS, CDR2 SASEGT. V trimming: 5 bases; J trimming: 1 base; junction bases outside the gene matches: 2. The CDR3 loop spans 15 amino acids. The CDR3 region has the DNA TGTGCCAGCAGTCCGGGACAGGGGAGCAATCAGCCCCAGCATTTT. It translates to CASSPGQGSNQPQHF.

This clone was detected only once. The chain recombines TRBV7-2 with TRBJ2-5, with D possibly being TRBD2 (6 bases). CDR1 SGHTA and CDR2 FQGNSA come from the germline V gene. The CDR3 is 16 amino acids. Trimming shortened V by 3 bases and J by 5 bases, and 19 bases separated the two germline ends. The DNA of the CDR3 is TGTGCCAGCAGCTTTGAAGGGGCGGGGTGGTACGAGACCCAGTACTTC. Encoded protein: CASSFEGAGWYETQYF.

This clone has more than one count but fewer than ten. V and J are TRBV1 and TRBJ1-6; the table gives TRBD1 as D, unverified against the DNA. TRBV1 is noted as a pseudogene. CDR3 length: 16 residues. The CDR3 spells CTSSQEGGQYNSPLHF. In DNA, the CDR3 is TGCACCAGCAGCCAAGAGGGGGGACAGTATAATTCACCCCTCCACTTT.

This chain links TRBV27 with TRBJ1-5; 8 nucleotides align to TRBD1. This CDR3 region has 14 residues. Germline V gives CDR1 MNHEY, CDR2 SMNVEV (reference sequence). The V gene end was trimmed by 3 bases and the J gene end by 7 bases; junction bases not matched to a gene: 5. CDR3 sequence (DNA): TGTGCCAGCAGTTTGGACAGGGTGGGCCAGCCCCAGCATTTT. Its protein product is CASSLDRVGQPQHF.

This clone was counted ten times or more. This chain links TRBV5-6 with TRBJ2-3; D possibly corresponds to TRBD2 (5 bases). The CDR3 has 16 residues. V was pared by 0 bases and J by 2 bases, with 13 bases between. From germline, CDR1 is SGHDT and CDR2 YYEEEE. CDR3 region: CASSLGSGVSTDTQYF. For the CDR3, the DNA is TGTGCCAGCAGCTTGGGGTCCGGGGTGTCCACAGATACGCAGTATTTT.

The V and J genes are TRBV18 and TRBJ1-4; D ambiguous. Germline loops: CDR1 KGHSH, CDR2 LQKENI. Trimming pared 3 bases from V and 6 bases from J, leaving 11 bases between. CDR3 length: 14 amino acids. This CDR3 reads CASSPREGDEKLFF. CDR3 DNA sequence: TGTGCCAGCTCACCCCGGGAAGGAGATGAAAAACTGTTTTTT. The variable domain in full, with the rest retrieved from reference TRBV18 and TRBJ1-4, is NAGVMQNPRHLVRRRGQEARLRCSPMKGHSHVYWYRQLPEEGLKFMVYLQKENIIDESGMPKERFSAEFPKEGPSILRIQQVVRGDSAAYFCASSPREGDEKLFFGSGTQLSVL.

The genes are TRBV29-1 and TRBJ2-7, with TRBD1 matching over 9 bases. The CDR3 loop spans 14 amino acids. In germline, CDR1 is SQVTM, CDR2 ANQGSEA. The ends lost 2 bases at V and 5 bases at J; junction bases unmatched: 7. CDR3 residues: CSVERQGVLHEQYF. The CDR3 DNA reads TGCAGCGTTGAAAGACAGGGGGTTTTGCACGAGCAGTACTTC.

V usage is TRBV7-2 and J usage is TRBJ2-2; D perhaps matches TRBD1 (6 bases). This CDR3 has 18 amino acids. The V end was cut by 1 base, the J end by 0 bases, with 15 bases between. Per the germline V gene, CDR1 is SGHTA and CDR2 is FQGNSA. CDR3 sequence: CASSLEPDRTTNTGELFF. The CDR3 region has the DNA TGTGCCAGCAGCTTAGAACCCGACAGGACAACGAACACCGGGGAGCTGTTTTTT.

The chain uses TRBV2 and TRBJ2-3; a weak D match, TRBD2 (5 bases). The CDR3 has 14 residues. The germline gives CDR1 SNHLY, CDR2 FYNNEI. The ends were cut back, 2 bases at V and 6 bases at J, with 12 bases in the middle. DNA for the CDR3: TGTGCCAGCAGTGAAACTAGTATAGGGGATACGCAGTATTTT. Protein product: CASSETSIGDTQYF.